These 27 T cell receptor beta chains originate from one sample sequenced in a study of blood T cell repertoires in COVID-19. Clones were sequenced by immunoSEQ multiplex PCR, and TCRdb holds only the in-frame ones, with some missing. The sample has fewer than 250,000 clones, 86% seen once; the top ten hold about 9.9%. Sequenced sample: peripheral blood. The receptors originated from a man in his fifties with COVID-19, enrolled during active disease.

The genes are TRBV6-5 and TRBJ1-1; 7 positions agree with TRBD1. V shed 2 bases, J shed 3 bases, and the junction held 3 bases outside the gene matches. Germline V gene data show CDR1 as MNHEY and CDR2 as SVGAGI. This CDR3 contains 14 residues. The CDR3 region has the DNA TGTGCCAGCAGTTACCACACAGGGGACACTGAAGCTTTCTTT. This encodes CASSYHTGDTEAFF.

The chain carries TRBV3-1 (or the pseudogene TRBV3-2) and TRBJ2-1; D perhaps matches TRBD1 (6 bases). Trimming took 5 bases from V and 6 from J, leaving 17 bases between them. Germline assignment: CDR1 LGHDT and CDR2 YNNKEL (reference sequence). CDR3 length: 15 amino acids. This CDR3 is CASSGGSGNPNEQFF. CDR3 sequence (DNA): TGTGCCAGCAGCGGGGGCAGCGGAAACCCCAATGAGCAGTTCTTC.

This chain links TRBV18 with TRBJ2-5; TRBD2 agrees at 8 bases. CDR1 is KGHSH, CDR2 LQKENI, per germline. V trimming: 1 base; J trimming: 2 bases; junction bases outside the gene matches: 3. This CDR3 has 15 residues. The CDR3 reads CASSPQTSVQETQYF. CDR3 coding DNA: TGTGCCAGCTCACCACAGACTAGCGTACAAGAGACCCAGTACTTC.

The rearrangement links TRBV5-6 to TRBJ2-2, with 8 bases identical to TRBD2. CDR1 and CDR2 (germline): SGHDT, YYEEEE. The CDR3 runs to 16 residues. V was clipped by 0 bases and J by 1 base; unmatched bases: 2. The CDR3 nucleotides read TGTGCCAGCAGCTTGGCTAGCGGGCTGAACACCGGGGAGCTGTTTTTT. It is translated as CASSLASGLNTGELFF.

This chain connects TRBV6-5 to TRBJ1-2; 7 bases agree with TRBD1. The CDR3 runs to 13 residues. Germline lookup yields CDR1 MNHEY and CDR2 SVGAGI. The junction had 9 bases not matched to a gene; V was cut back by 6 bases and J by 8 bases. CDR3: CASSQGGAGGYTF. As DNA, the CDR3 is TGTGCCAGCAGCCAAGGGGGCGCGGGAGGCTACACCTTC.

This clone was seen only once. The genes are TRBV6-4 and TRBJ1-3; D not resolved. V lost 1 base, J lost 0 bases, and 10 bases lay in between. Germline V gives CDR1 MRHNA, CDR2 SNTAGT. The CDR3 is made up of 16 amino acids. The CDR3, as DNA: TGTGCCAGCAGTGACTGGGCCAGAGTCTCTGGAAACACCATATATTTT. It specifies CASSDWARVSGNTIYF.

The chain links TRBV3-1 (or the pseudogene TRBV3-2) to TRBJ1-5; maybe TRBD1 (5 bases). V was shortened by 1 base and J by 5 bases, with 9 bases between the two germline ends. Germline CDR1 is LGHDT and CDR2 is YNNKEL (reference sequence). CDR3 length: 14 residues. The CDR3, as DNA: TGTGCCAGCAGCCAAGGGGGAGGGGATCAGCCCCAGCATTTT. Translation gives CASSQGGGDQPQHF.

The chain uses TRBV7-8 and TRBJ2-1, with D unresolved. Germline values: CDR1 SGHVS, CDR2 FQNEAQ. V lost 4 bases, J lost 4 bases, and 11 bases lay in between. This CDR3 is 14 amino acids long. The CDR3 DNA reads as TGTGCCAGCAGCTCGCCTCAGAATTACAATGAGCAGTTCTTC. This codes for CASSSPQNYNEQFF.

The chain recombines TRBV5-6 with TRBJ2-7; tentatively, D is TRBD1 (6 bases). Germline-derived CDR1 and CDR2 are SGHDT and YYEEEE. CDR3 size: 15 residues. V was pared by 4 bases and J by 1 base, with 15 bases between. CDR3 region: CASSKRDTFSYEQYF. Written as DNA, the CDR3 is TGTGCCAGCAGCAAACGGGACACCTTTTCCTACGAGCAGTACTTC.

J is TRBJ2-5 and V is TRBV12-5; D possibly corresponds to TRBD1 (5 bases). CDR3 size: 14 residues. Germline CDR1 reads LGHNT; CDR2 reads FRNRAP. The V and J ends lost 6 bases and 1 base respectively, with 12 bases between them. In nucleotides, the CDR3 is TGTGCTAGTGGAACAGGATCTCCCCAAGAGACCCAGTACTTC. Its translation: CASGTGSPQETQYF.

J is TRBJ2-2 and V is TRBV7-3; D may be TRBD1 (5 bases). Looked up from germline, CDR1 is SGHTA and CDR2 is FQGTGA. The CDR3 runs to 15 residues. V dropped 6 bases and J dropped 0 bases, with 11 bases sitting between them. The CDR3 reads CASRAGQTNTGELFF. The DNA of the CDR3 is TGTGCCAGCAGGGCCGGACAAACGAACACCGGGGAGCTGTTTTTT. Using reference TRBV7-3 and TRBJ2-2 for the parts outside the CDR3, the full variable domain is GAGVSQTPSNKVTEKGKYVELRCDPISGHTALYWYRQSLGQGPEFLIYFQGTGAADDSGLPNDRFFAVRPEGSVSTLKIQRTERGDSAVYLCASRAGQTNTGELFFGEGSRLTVL.

The V call is TRBV10-3, the J call TRBJ2-1; 7 nucleotides line up with TRBD2. After removal of 2 bases from V and 5 bases from J, the junction contained 0 bases not matched to a gene. This CDR3 is 13 amino acids long. Germline V CDR1 and CDR2: ENHRY, SYGVKD. CDR3 protein: CAISERGDNEQFF. CDR3 nucleotides: TGTGCCATCAGTGAGCGGGGGGACAATGAGCAGTTCTTC.

This clone was observed many times. The J gene is TRBJ2-5, the V gene TRBV2; 8 bases map to TRBD2. Trimming took 8 bases from V and 4 from J; bases not matched to a gene: 9. This CDR3 has 14 residues. From germline, CDR1 is SNHLY and CDR2 FYNNEI. The CDR3 sequence: CASSQDRGGETQYF. CDR3 in DNA: TGTGCCAGCTCTCAAGACCGGGGGGGAGAGACCCAGTACTTC.

The rearrangement links TRBV15 to TRBJ1-4; D might be TRBD1 (6 bases). V shed 0 bases and J shed 5 bases, with 13 bases lying between them. Germline assignment: CDR1 LNHNV and CDR2 YYDKDF (reference sequence). This CDR3 is built from 16 residues. The CDR3 reads CATSRDTDQGNEKLFF. The CDR3 DNA reads as TGTGCCACCAGCAGAGATACGGATCAGGGGAATGAAAAACTGTTTTTT.

The V and J genes are TRBV9 and TRBJ2-7, with 10 bases lining up with TRBD2. This CDR3 is built from 17 residues. J gave up 0 bases and V 3 bases, and 9 bases lay outside the gene matches. Germline CDR1 reads SGDLS; CDR2 reads YYNGEE. The CDR3 here is CASSAGTSETSSYEQYF. Written as DNA, the CDR3 is TGTGCCAGCAGCGCCGGGACTAGCGAGACCAGCTCCTACGAGCAGTACTTC.

V is TRBV30 and J is TRBJ1-5; D not certain. Trimming stripped 3 bases from V and 4 bases from J, with 16 bases between. CDR3 length: 15 amino acids. Germline CDR1 GTSNPN, CDR2 SVGIG (reference sequence). The CDR3 sequence: CAWRESGLLNQPQHF. CDR3 nucleotides: TGTGCCTGGAGGGAGTCCGGTTTGTTAAATCAGCCCCAGCATTTT.

The sample holds one count of this clone. The chain has TRBV11-2 and TRBJ2-3, with 8 positions matching TRBD2. V lost 6 bases and J lost 5; bases outside the gene matches: 7. The CDR3 is 14 residues long. Germline V gene sequence: CDR1 SGHAT, CDR2 FQNNGV. CDR3 sequence: CASSSGVTGDTQYF. The DNA for the CDR3 is TGTGCCAGCAGTAGCGGGGTCACTGGAGATACGCAGTATTTT.

This clone was seen once. The chain combines TRBV19 with TRBJ1-5, with D possibly being TRBD1 (5 bases). CDR1 and CDR2 from the germline V gene are LNHDA and SQIVND (reference sequence). The ends were cut back, 3 bases at V and 2 bases at J, with 14 bases in the middle. The CDR3 spans 16 residues. CDR3 DNA sequence: TGTGCCAGTAGTATTTATGGGGCCATGGGCAATCAGCCCCAGCATTTT. As protein: CASSIYGAMGNQPQHF.

V and J are TRBV3-1 (or the pseudogene TRBV3-2) and TRBJ2-3; possible D gene TRBD1, 6 bases. The CDR3 loop spans 15 amino acids. Looked up from germline, CDR1 is LGHDT and CDR2 is YNNKEL (reference sequence). Trimming shortened V by 4 bases and J by 10 bases, and 21 bases separated the two germline ends. CDR3 protein: CASSLGTSLDRAQYF. The CDR3 DNA is TGTGCCAGCAGCCTCGGGACATCGTTAGATAGGGCGCAGTATTTT.

V usage is TRBV5-1 and J usage is TRBJ2-2, with D uncertain. Germline CDR1 is SGHRS and CDR2 is YFSETQ. CDR3 length: 14 amino acids. The V and J ends lost 0 bases and 4 bases respectively, with 7 bases between them. CDR3 DNA sequence: TGCGCCAGCAGCTTGGAAACGGGCACCGGGGAGCTGTTTTTT. Its translation: CASSLETGTGELFF.

The chain recombines TRBV19 with TRBJ1-1; possibly TRBD1 for D (5 bases). The CDR3 totals 15 residues. Trimming removed 4 bases at V and 0 bases at J, with 12 bases between. Germline loops: CDR1 LNHDA, CDR2 SQIVND (reference sequence). The CDR3 DNA follows: TGTGCCAGTAGTACGGACACAAGCATGAACACTGAAGCTTTCTTT. Protein product: CASSTDTSMNTEAFF.

V gene TRBV24-1 combines with J gene TRBJ2-1; a weak D match, TRBD2 (7 bases). V was shortened by 9 bases and J by 4 bases, with 9 bases between the two germline ends. The CDR3 loop spans 12 amino acids. Germline CDR1 and CDR2: KGHDR and SFDVKD. The CDR3 DNA reads as TGTGCCACCGGGGGGGCTTACAATGAGCAGTTCTTC. Translating it yields CATGGAYNEQFF.

The V and J genes are TRBV19 and TRBJ1-1; 7 nucleotides agree with TRBD1. Germline-derived CDR1 and CDR2 are LNHDA and SQIVND (reference sequence). V shed 4 bases, J shed 4 bases, and the junction held 3 bases outside the gene matches. There are 13 residues in the CDR3. The CDR3 loop is CASSTTGATEAFF. For the CDR3, the DNA is TGTGCCAGTAGTACAACAGGGGCCACTGAAGCTTTCTTT.

This chain uses TRBV11-3 with TRBJ2-3, with 7 bases fitting TRBD2. Losses at the gene ends were 4 bases for V and 5 bases for J; bases not matched to a gene: 9. This CDR3 is built from 15 residues. Germline V gene data show CDR1 as SGHNT and CDR2 as YENEEA. The CDR3 region is CASSSGGRAIDTQYF. In DNA, the CDR3 is TGTGCCAGCAGCTCCGGGGGGAGGGCCATAGATACGCAGTATTTT.

Here the CDR3 reads CALTRGGLSIYF. In nucleotides, the CDR3 is TGTGCCTTGACGAGGGGGGGTTTGTCCATATATTTT. The chain couples TRBV30 to TRBJ1-3, with D perhaps matching TRBD1 (6 bases). The CDR3 consists of 12 residues. Germline V gene data show CDR1 as GTSNPN and CDR2 as SVGIG (reference sequence). V was pared by 7 bases and J by 11 bases, with 18 bases between. Full variable domain (missing parts from reference TRBV30 and TRBJ1-3): SQTIHQWPATLVQPVGSPLSLECTVEGTSNPNLYWYRQAAGRGLQLLFYSVGIGQISSEVPQNLSASRPQDRQFILSSKKLLLSDSGFYLCALTRGGLSIYFGEGSWLTVV.

The chain uses TRBV7-2 and TRBJ1-3; the D gene is possibly TRBD1 (6 bases). Per germline, CDR1 SGHTA and CDR2 FQGNSA. This CDR3 contains 14 residues. V dropped 6 bases and J dropped 0 bases, with 9 bases sitting between them. The CDR3 DNA reads as TGTGCCAGCAGACAGGGCACCTCTGGAAACACCATATATTTT. It codes for CASRQGTSGNTIYF.

The V and J genes are TRBV7-8 and TRBJ1-5, with 9 bases lining up with TRBD1. With V trimmed by 6 bases and J by 0 bases, 9 bases remained unmatched. This CDR3 is 17 amino acids long. Germline assignment: CDR1 SGHVS and CDR2 FQNEAQ. The DNA for the CDR3 is TGTGCCAGCAGGGGGACAGGGACTACCTTTAGCAATCAGCCCCAGCATTTT. This encodes CASRGTGTTFSNQPQHF.